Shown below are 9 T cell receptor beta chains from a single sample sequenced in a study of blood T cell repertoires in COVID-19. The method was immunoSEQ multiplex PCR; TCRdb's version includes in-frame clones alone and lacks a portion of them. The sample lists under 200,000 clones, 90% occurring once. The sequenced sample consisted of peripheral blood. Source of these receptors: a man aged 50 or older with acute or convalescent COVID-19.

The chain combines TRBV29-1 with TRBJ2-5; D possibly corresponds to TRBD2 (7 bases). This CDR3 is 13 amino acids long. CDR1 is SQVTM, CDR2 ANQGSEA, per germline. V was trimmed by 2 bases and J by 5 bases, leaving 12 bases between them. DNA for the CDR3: TGCAGCGTTGAACGCGGGGGCAGTGAGACCCAGTACTTC. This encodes CSVERGGSETQYF.

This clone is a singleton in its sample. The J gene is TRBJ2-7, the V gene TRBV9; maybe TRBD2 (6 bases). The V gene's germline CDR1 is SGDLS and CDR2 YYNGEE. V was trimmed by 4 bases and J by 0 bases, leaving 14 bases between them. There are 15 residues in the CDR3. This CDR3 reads CASSLGWEDSYEQYF. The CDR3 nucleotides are TGTGCCAGCAGCCTAGGGTGGGAGGACTCCTACGAGCAGTACTTC.

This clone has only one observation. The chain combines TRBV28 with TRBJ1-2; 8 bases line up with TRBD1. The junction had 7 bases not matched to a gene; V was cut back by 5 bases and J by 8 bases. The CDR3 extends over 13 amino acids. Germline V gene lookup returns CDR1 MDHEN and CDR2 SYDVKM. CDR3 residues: CASSRGQGGGYTF. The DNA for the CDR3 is TGTGCCAGCAGTCGAGGACAGGGTGGAGGCTACACCTTC.

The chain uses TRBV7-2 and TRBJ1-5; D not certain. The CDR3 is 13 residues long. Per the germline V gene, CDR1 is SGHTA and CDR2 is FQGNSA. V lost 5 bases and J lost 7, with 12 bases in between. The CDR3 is CASSAQVGQPQHF. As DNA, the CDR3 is TGTGCCAGCAGCGCCCAGGTCGGACAGCCCCAGCATTTT.

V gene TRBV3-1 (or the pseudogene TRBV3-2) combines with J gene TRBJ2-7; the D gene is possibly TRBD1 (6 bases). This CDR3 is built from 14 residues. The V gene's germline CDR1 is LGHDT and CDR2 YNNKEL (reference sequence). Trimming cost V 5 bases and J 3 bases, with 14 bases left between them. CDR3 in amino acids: CASSNTGFRYEQYV. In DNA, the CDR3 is TGTGCCAGCAGCAATACAGGGTTCCGCTACGAGCAGTACGTC.

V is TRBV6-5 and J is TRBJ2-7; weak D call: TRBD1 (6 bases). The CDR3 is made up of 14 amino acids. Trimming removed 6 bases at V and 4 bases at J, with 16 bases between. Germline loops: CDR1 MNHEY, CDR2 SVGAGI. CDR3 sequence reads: CASRRTANRYEQYF. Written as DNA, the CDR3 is TGTGCCAGCAGAAGGACAGCCAACCGTTACGAGCAGTACTTC.

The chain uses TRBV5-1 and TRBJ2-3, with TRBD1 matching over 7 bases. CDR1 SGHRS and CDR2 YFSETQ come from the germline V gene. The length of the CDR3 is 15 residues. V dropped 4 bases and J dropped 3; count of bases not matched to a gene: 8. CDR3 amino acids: CASSLRTGGTDTQYF. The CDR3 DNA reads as TGCGCCAGCAGCCTTCGGACAGGAGGAACAGATACGCAGTATTTT.

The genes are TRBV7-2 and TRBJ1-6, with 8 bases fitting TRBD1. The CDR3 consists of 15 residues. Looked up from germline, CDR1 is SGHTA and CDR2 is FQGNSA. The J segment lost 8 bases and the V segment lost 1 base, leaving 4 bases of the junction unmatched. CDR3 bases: TGTGCCAGCAGCTTAGGGACAGGGACTTATTCACCCCTCCACTTT. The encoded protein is CASSLGTGTYSPLHF.

The CDR3 spells CATSERPSGRNNEQFF. In DNA form, the CDR3 reads TGTGCCACCAGTGAACGCCCTAGCGGGAGGAACAATGAGCAGTTCTTC. The chain has TRBV24-1 and TRBJ2-1; 11 bases are shared with TRBD2. Looked up from germline, CDR1 is KGHDR and CDR2 is SFDVKD. The CDR3 length is 16 residues. Trimming cost V 4 bases and J 5 bases; bases outside gene matches: 6.